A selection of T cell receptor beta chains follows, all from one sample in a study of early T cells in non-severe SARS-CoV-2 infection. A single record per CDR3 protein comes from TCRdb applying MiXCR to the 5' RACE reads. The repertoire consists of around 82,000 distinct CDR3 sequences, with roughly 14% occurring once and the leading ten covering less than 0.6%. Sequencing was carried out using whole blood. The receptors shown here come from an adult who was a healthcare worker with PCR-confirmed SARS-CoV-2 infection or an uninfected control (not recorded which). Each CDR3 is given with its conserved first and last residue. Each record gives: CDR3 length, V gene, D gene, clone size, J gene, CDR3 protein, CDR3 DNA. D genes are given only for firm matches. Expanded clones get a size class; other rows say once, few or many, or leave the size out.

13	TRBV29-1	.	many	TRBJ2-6	CSAESRGANVLTF	TGCAGCGCAGAGAGCAGGGGGGCCAACGTCCTGACTTTC
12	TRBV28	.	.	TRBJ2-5	CASSSLQETQYF	TGTGCCAGCAGTTCGCTGCAAGAGACCCAGTACTTC
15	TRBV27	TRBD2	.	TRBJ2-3	CASSVGLAVSDTQYF	TGTGCCAGCAGTGTGGGACTAGCGGTTTCAGATACGCAGTATTTT
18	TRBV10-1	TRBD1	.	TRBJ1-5	CASSVPYGQGGMNQPQHF	TGCGCCAGCAGTGTCCCTTATGGACAGGGGGGGATGAATCAGCCCCAGCATTTT
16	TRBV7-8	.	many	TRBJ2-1	CASSLGGGDPYNEQFF	TGTGCCAGCAGCTTAGGCGGGGGCGACCCCTACAATGAGCAGTTCTTC
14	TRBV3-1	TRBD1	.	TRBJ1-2	CASSQTGAIYGYTF	TGTGCCAGCAGCCAAACAGGGGCCATCTATGGCTACACCTTC
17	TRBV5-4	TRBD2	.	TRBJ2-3	CASSAGLAGGATDTQYF	TGTGCCAGCAGCGCGGGACTAGCGGGGGGAGCCACAGATACGCAGTATTTT
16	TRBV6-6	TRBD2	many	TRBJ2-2	CASSHERGGHTGELFF	TGTGCCAGCAGCCACGAGCGGGGGGGCCACACCGGGGAGCTGTTTTTT
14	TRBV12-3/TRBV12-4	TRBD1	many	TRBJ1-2	CASSLTGGGYGYTF	TGTGCCAGCAGTTTGACAGGGGGCGGGTATGGCTACACCTTC
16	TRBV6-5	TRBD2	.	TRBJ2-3	CASSYDSGGYTDKQYF	TGTGCCAGCAGTTACGATAGCGGGGGGTACACAGATAAGCAGTATTTT
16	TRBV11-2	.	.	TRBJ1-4	CASSSGGRARDEKLFF	TGTGCCAGCAGCTCCGGGGGGCGGGCGAGGGATGAAAAACTGTTTTTT
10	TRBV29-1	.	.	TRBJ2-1	CSVESREQFF	TGCAGCGTTGAATCTAGGGAGCAGTTCTTC
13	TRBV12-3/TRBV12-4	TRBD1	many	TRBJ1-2	CASRRDRAYGYTF	TGTGCCAGCAGACGGGACAGGGCCTATGGCTACACCTTC
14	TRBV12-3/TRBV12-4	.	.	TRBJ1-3	CASRVWNSGNTIYF	TGTGCCAGCAGGGTATGGAATTCTGGAAACACCATATATTTT
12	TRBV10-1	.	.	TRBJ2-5	CASSESLETQYF	TGCGCCAGCAGTGAGTCGTTGGAGACCCAGTACTTC
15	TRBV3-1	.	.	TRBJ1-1	CASSPRGARDTEAFF	TGTGCCAGCAGCCCCCGGGGAGCCAGGGACACTGAAGCTTTCTTT
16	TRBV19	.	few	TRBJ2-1	CASSISSGSSYNEQFF	TGTGCCAGTAGTATATCTTCCGGGAGCTCCTACAATGAGCAGTTCTTC
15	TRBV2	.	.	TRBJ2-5	CASSEGLRLDETQYF	TGTGCCAGCAGTGAAGGTCTTAGGCTCGACGAGACCCAGTACTTC
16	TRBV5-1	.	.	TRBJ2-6	CASSLAAGTGANVLTF	TGCGCCAGCAGCTTGGCCGCAGGGACTGGGGCCAACGTCCTGACTTTC
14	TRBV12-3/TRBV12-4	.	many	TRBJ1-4	CASSLDSINEKLFF	TGTGCCAGCAGTTTAGACAGCATAAATGAAAAACTGTTTTTT
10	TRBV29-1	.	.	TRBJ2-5	CSVAEETQYF	TGCAGCGTAGCGGAAGAGACCCAGTACTTC
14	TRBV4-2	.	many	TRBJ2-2	CASSQERYTGELFF	TGTGCCAGCAGCCAAGAACGCTACACCGGGGAGCTGTTTTTT
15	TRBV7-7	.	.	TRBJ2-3	CASSPDVASTDTQYF	TGTGCCAGCAGCCCAGATGTTGCCAGCACAGATACGCAGTATTTT
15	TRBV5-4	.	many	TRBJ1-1	CASSPGGRGNAEAFF	TGTGCCAGCAGCCCTGGAGGGCGCGGTAATGCTGAAGCTTTCTTT
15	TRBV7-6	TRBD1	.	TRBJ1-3	CASSLWDSSENTIYF	TGTGCCAGCAGCTTATGGGACAGCTCTGAAAACACCATATATTTT
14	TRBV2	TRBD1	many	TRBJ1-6	CASSEGQGDSPLHF	TGTGCCAGCAGTGAAGGACAGGGGGATTCACCCCTCCACTTT
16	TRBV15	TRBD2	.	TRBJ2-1	CATNRIAGTSYNEQFF	TGTGCCACCAACAGAATAGCGGGAACTTCCTACAATGAGCAGTTCTTC
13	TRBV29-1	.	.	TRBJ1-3	CSVDSGPGNTIYF	TGCAGCGTTGACTCAGGGCCTGGAAACACCATATATTTT
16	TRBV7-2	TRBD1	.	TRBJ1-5	CASSLGTGGGNQPQHF	TGTGCCAGCAGCTTGGGGACAGGGGGAGGCAATCAGCCCCAGCATTTT
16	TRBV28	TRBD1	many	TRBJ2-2	CASRSGQGANTGELFF	TGTGCCAGCAGATCCGGACAGGGAGCGAACACCGGGGAGCTGTTTTTT
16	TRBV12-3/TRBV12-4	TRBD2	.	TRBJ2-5	CASSLIAGGPEETQYF	TGTGCCAGCAGTTTAATAGCGGGGGGGCCCGAAGAGACCCAGTACTTC
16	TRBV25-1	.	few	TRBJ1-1	CASSAIKGGQEIEAFF	TGTGCCAGCAGTGCGATCAAGGGGGGACAAGAAATTGAAGCTTTCTTT
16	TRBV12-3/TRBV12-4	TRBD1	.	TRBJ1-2	CASSPRTGRASYGYTF	TGTGCCAGCAGCCCAAGGACAGGCAGGGCAAGCTATGGCTACACCTTC
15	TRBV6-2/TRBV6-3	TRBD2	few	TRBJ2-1	CASSPGGSGGNEQFF	TGTGCCAGCAGTCCCGGGGGTAGCGGGGGTAATGAGCAGTTCTTC
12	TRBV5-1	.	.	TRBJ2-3	CASALNADTQYF	TGCGCCAGCGCACTAAACGCAGATACGCAGTATTTT
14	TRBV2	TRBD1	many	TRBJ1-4	CASSERTGVEKLFF	TGTGCCAGCAGTGAACGGACAGGCGTCGAAAAACTGTTTTTT
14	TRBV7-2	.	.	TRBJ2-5	CASSGTINQETQYF	TGTGCCAGCAGCGGGACAATCAACCAAGAGACCCAGTACTTC
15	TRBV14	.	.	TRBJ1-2	CASSHGGGTSYGYTF	TGTGCCAGCAGCCACGGGGGCGGGACGAGCTATGGCTACACCTTC
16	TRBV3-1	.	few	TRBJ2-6	CASSKRIVSGANVLTF	TGTGCCAGCAGTAAACGGATCGTCTCAGGGGCCAACGTCCTGACTTTC
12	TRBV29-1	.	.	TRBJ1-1	CSVAFGQLEAFF	TGCAGCGTAGCCTTTGGACAGCTCGAAGCTTTCTTT
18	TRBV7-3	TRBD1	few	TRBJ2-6	CASSRTGTDYSGANVLTF	TGTGCCAGCAGCCGGACCGGGACAGACTACTCTGGGGCCAACGTCCTGACTTTC
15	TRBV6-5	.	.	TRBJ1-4	CASSYEATTNEKLFF	TGTGCCAGCAGTTACGAGGCAACGACTAATGAAAAACTGTTTTTT
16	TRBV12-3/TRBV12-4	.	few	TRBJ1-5	CASSESWGYSNQPQHF	TGTGCCAGCAGTGAGAGTTGGGGCTATAGCAATCAGCCCCAGCATTTT
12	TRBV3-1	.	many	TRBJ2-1	CASSRQNNEQFF	TGTGCCAGCAGCCGACAGAACAATGAGCAGTTCTTC
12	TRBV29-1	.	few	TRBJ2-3	CSVGQAGDTQYF	TGCAGCGTTGGACAGGCGGGAGATACGCAGTATTTT
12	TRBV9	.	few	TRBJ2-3	CASSAPLRAQYF	TGTGCCAGCAGCGCCCCGTTACGGGCGCAGTATTTT